This entry is about one TCR beta chain. What it binds is unknown. The data derive from a study of cytomegalovirus exposure and HLA in healthy donors. General study findings and limits: Most TCR sequences were rare, but some public TCRs occurred in many donors.

Primers: 60 Vbeta forward and 13 Jbeta reverse. Measured with immunoSEQ multiplex PCR; TCRdb has only the in-frame clones, and not every one. The sample has some 95,000 clones, 65% to 80% seen once; the top ten hold 16%. The origin of this receptor is a woman aged 18-29 years in good health and CMV-seropositive. The specimen was PBMCs.

CDR3 residues: CAISEGTTGITLHF. The CDR3 DNA is TGTGCCATCAGTGAGGGGACGACAGGGATCACCCTCCACTTT. This chain joins TRBV10-3 and TRBJ1-6, with 7 bases lining up with TRBD1. Per germline, CDR1 ENHRY and CDR2 SYGVKD. Trimming cost V 2 bases and J 14 bases; bases outside gene matches: 9. CDR3 length: 14 amino acids.